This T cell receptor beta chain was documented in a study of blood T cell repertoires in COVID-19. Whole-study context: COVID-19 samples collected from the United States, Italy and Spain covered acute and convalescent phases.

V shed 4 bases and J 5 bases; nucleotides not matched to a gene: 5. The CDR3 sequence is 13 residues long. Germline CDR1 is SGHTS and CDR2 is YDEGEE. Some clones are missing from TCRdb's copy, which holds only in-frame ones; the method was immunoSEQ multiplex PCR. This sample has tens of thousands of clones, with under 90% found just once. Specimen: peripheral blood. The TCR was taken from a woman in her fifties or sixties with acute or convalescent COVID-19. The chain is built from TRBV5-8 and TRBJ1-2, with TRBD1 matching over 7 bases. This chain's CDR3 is CASSLRGSYGYTF. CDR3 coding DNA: TGTGCCAGCAGCCTCAGGGGGTCTTATGGCTACACCTTC. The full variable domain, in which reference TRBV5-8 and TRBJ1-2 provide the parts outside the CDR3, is EAGVTQSPTHLIKTRGQQATLRCSPISGHTSVYWYQQALGLGLQFLLWYDEGEERNRGNFPPRFSGRQFPNYSSELNVNALELEDSALYLCASSLRGSYGYTFGSGTRLTVV.